Each of the 24 T cell receptor beta chains below was sequenced from the same sample in a study of radiotherapy plus CTLA-4 blockade in lung cancer. Sequenced by immunoSEQ multiplex PCR; TCRdb stores in-frame clones only, minus some. The top ten hold approximately 6.6% of the sample, which has some 110,000 clones, over 80% seen once. Specimen: peripheral blood, collected from a patient treated with radiotherapy plus ipilimumab. These receptors were collected from a human donor with non-small cell lung cancer that progressed on radiotherapy plus ipilimumab.

The chain is built from TRBV6-4 and TRBJ2-5, with D unresolved. The CDR3 covers 13 residues. The V end lost 3 bases, the J end lost 5 bases, and 10 bases lay between the germline ends. The germline V gene encodes CDR1 MRHNA and CDR2 SNTAGT. CDR3 nucleotide sequence: TGTGCCAGCAGTGAAGATTTGGGGGAGACCCAGTACTTC. Its translation: CASSEDLGETQYF.

J is TRBJ2-1 and V is TRBV5-1, with no clear D. Germline loops: CDR1 SGHRS, CDR2 YFSETQ. Trimming pared 2 bases from V and 0 bases from J, leaving 9 bases between. This CDR3 spans 15 amino acids. The CDR3 bases are TGCGCCAGCAGCTTCAGCGCGAGCTCCTACAATGAGCAGTTCTTC. It encodes CASSFSASSYNEQFF. Full variable domain (missing parts from reference TRBV5-1 and TRBJ2-1): KAGVTQTPRYLIKTRGQQVTLSCSPISGHRSVSWYQQTPGQGLQFLFEYFSETQRNKGNFPGRFSGRQFSNSRSEMNVSTLELGDSALYLCASSFSASSYNEQFFGPGTRLTVL.

This clone was seen once. CDR3 coding DNA: TGTGCCAGCAGGCCGGACGGGAGCTCCTACGAGCAGTACTTC. Translated, it gives CASRPDGSSYEQYF. J is TRBJ2-7 and V is TRBV6-5, with D perhaps matching TRBD2 (6 bases). Germline assignment: CDR1 MNHEY and CDR2 SVGAGI. The CDR3 has 14 residues. The germline V and J ends were trimmed by 6 bases and 0 bases, with 12 bases remaining between them.

V is TRBV5-4 and J is TRBJ2-5, with TRBD2 matching 10 bases. The J segment lost 5 bases and the V segment lost 4 bases, leaving 11 bases of the junction unmatched. Germline V gene sequence: CDR1 SGHNT, CDR2 YYREEE (reference sequence). This CDR3 region has 16 residues. The CDR3 is CASSDIPSGSWETQYF. The CDR3 coding sequence is TGTGCCAGCAGCGATATCCCTAGCGGGAGTTGGGAGACCCAGTACTTC.

This chain connects TRBV7-2 to TRBJ2-1, with 8 bases aligning to TRBD2. V was clipped by 4 bases and J by 0 bases; unmatched bases: 8. Germline assignment: CDR1 SGHTA and CDR2 FQGNSA. There are 17 residues in the CDR3. The CDR3 is CASSSHLAGSSYNEQFF. CDR3 sequence (DNA): TGTGCCAGCAGCTCTCATTTAGCGGGAAGCTCCTACAATGAGCAGTTCTTC.

This chain connects TRBV5-1 to TRBJ2-6, with D hard to call. CDR1 SGHRS and CDR2 YFSETQ come from the germline V gene. V lost 1 base and J lost 2, with 4 bases in between. The CDR3 length is 14 residues. This chain's CDR3 is CASSLSPGANVLTF. The CDR3 DNA reads as TGCGCCAGCAGCTTGTCTCCTGGGGCCAACGTCCTGACTTTC.

J is TRBJ2-5 and V is TRBV21-1; TRBD2, as called in the table, went unchecked against the DNA. TRBV21-1 is flagged as a pseudogene. This CDR3 comprises 15 residues. This chain's CDR3 is CASSVEHRGEETQYF. The CDR3, as DNA: TGTGCCAGCAGCGTTGAACACCGGGGGGAAGAGACCCAGTACTTC.

The table lists this clone with a count of one. V usage is TRBV2 and J usage is TRBJ2-3, with TRBD2 identical over 7 bases. CDR1 is SNHLY, CDR2 FYNNEI, per germline. The CDR3 extends over 13 amino acids. The V segment lost 7 bases and the J segment 1 base; nucleotides outside the gene matches: 2. The CDR3 sequence is CASNAGGTDTQYF. The DNA for the CDR3 is TGTGCCAGCAACGCGGGAGGCACAGATACGCAGTATTTT.

This clone occurred a few times. V and J are TRBV4-1 and TRBJ1-5; D is unclear. The ends were cut back, 2 bases at V and 3 bases at J, with 2 bases in the middle. The CDR3 is made up of 12 amino acids. The germline V gene has CDR1 MGHRA and CDR2 YSYEKL. The CDR3 is CASSQPNQPQHF. DNA of the CDR3: TGCGCCAGCAGCCAACCCAATCAGCCCCAGCATTTT.

This rearrangement joins TRBV25-1 to TRBJ2-5; weak D call: TRBD2 (6 bases). V was clipped by 2 bases and J by 1 base, with 17 bases between them. CDR3 size: 17 residues. CDR1 is MGHDK and CDR2 is SYGVNS in the germline V gene. CDR3 sequence: CASSEMSCGVTQETQYF. CDR3 in DNA: TGTGCCAGCAGTGAAATGTCTTGCGGGGTGACCCAAGAGACCCAGTACTTC.

Regarding this clone: In the same sample, other DNA sequences code for this CDR3. The rearrangement links TRBV5-1 to TRBJ1-2; D is ambiguous. CDR3 length equals 17 residues. Germline V gives CDR1 SGHRS, CDR2 YFSETQ. With 0 bases removed from V and 0 bases from J, the gap between germline ends came to 15 bases. CDR3: CASSLGEEAKANYGYTF. DNA for the CDR3: TGCGCCAGCAGCTTGGGCGAGGAGGCTAAAGCTAACTATGGCTACACCTTC.

This clone has only one observation. The chain combines TRBV18 with TRBJ1-1, with 8 bases matching TRBD1. The germline CDR1 and CDR2 sequences are KGHSH and LQKENI. The J segment lost 6 bases and the V segment lost 3 bases, leaving 15 bases of the junction unmatched. CDR3 length: 17 residues. The CDR3 here is CASSPWDRMGRGPEAFF. The CDR3 bases are TGTGCCAGCTCACCTTGGGACAGGATGGGGAGGGGGCCTGAAGCTTTCTTT.

The rearrangement uses TRBV7-9 and TRBJ2-7; tentative D call: TRBD1 (8 bases). This CDR3 has 17 residues. CDR1 SEHNR and CDR2 FQNEAQ come from the germline V gene (reference sequence). Trimming stripped 5 bases from V and 6 bases from J, with 26 bases between. The CDR3 DNA is TGTGCCAGCAGCCCGGCAGGGGGAGGGGACAGGCAGGCCGAGCAGTACTTC. This sequence encodes CASSPAGGGDRQAEQYF.

The rearrangement joins TRBV6-5 to TRBJ2-7; the D gene is possibly TRBD1 (5 bases). Trimming took off 2 bases at V and 0 bases at J, with 8 bases between the two ends. CDR1 is MNHEY and CDR2 is SVGAGI in the germline V gene. This CDR3 spans 14 amino acids. For the CDR3, the DNA is TGTGCCAGCAGTTACAGGGGATCCTCCTACGAGCAGTACTTC. This sequence encodes CASSYRGSSYEQYF.

V is TRBV5-8 and J is TRBJ1-2; D is unresolved. Trimming stripped 1 base from V and 8 bases from J, with 12 bases between. CDR1 is SGHTS and CDR2 is YDEGEE in the germline V gene. The CDR3 loop spans 13 amino acids. For the CDR3, the DNA is TGTGCCAGCAGCTTGTCTCGAGTGAGCGGCTACACCTTC. Protein sequence: CASSLSRVSGYTF.

The chain has TRBV18 and TRBJ1-2; 9 nucleotides align to TRBD1. J was trimmed by 4 bases and V by 1 base; bases with no gene match: 7. The CDR3 is 16 amino acids. CDR1 is KGHSH and CDR2 is LQKENI in the germline V gene. This chain's CDR3 is CASSPLPRDRAYGYTF. The CDR3 nucleotides are TGTGCCAGCTCACCACTACCTCGGGACAGGGCCTATGGCTACACCTTC.

This clone was seen just once. The gene calls are TRBV25-1 and TRBJ2-7, with D unclear. Trimming cost V 10 bases and J 3 bases, with 7 bases left between them. This CDR3 is built from 10 residues. CDR1 and CDR2 (germline): MGHDK, SYGVNS. This CDR3 is CANEIYEQYF. The CDR3 DNA is TGTGCCAACGAGATCTACGAGCAGTACTTC.

J is TRBJ1-1 and V is TRBV5-6; TRBD1 is a possible D gene (5 bases). The CDR3 has 15 residues. CDR1 is SGHDT and CDR2 is YYEEEE in the germline V gene. V was pared by 2 bases and J by 4 bases, with 15 bases between. CDR3 amino acids: CASSFRGAGSTEAFF. In DNA form, the CDR3 reads TGTGCCAGCAGCTTTAGGGGAGCGGGGAGCACTGAAGCTTTCTTT.

This clone appeared a few times. The chain links TRBV6-1 to TRBJ2-2; 8 nucleotides agree with TRBD2. J was trimmed by 0 bases and V by 2 bases; bases with no gene match: 8. This CDR3 is built from 18 residues. CDR1 MNHNS and CDR2 SASEGT come from the germline V gene. This CDR3 is CASSENIAGPSNTGELFF. The CDR3 coding sequence is TGTGCCAGCAGTGAAAATATAGCGGGACCATCGAACACCGGGGAGCTGTTTTTT.

This rearrangement joins TRBV5-4 to TRBJ2-7; D is unresolved. V was clipped by 0 bases and J by 2 bases, with 9 bases between them. Germline CDR1 reads SGHNT; CDR2 reads YYREEE (reference sequence). The CDR3 is made up of 14 amino acids. The DNA of the CDR3 is TGTGCCAGCAGCTTGGATGGCGCGGCCTACGAGCAGTACTTC. Protein sequence: CASSLDGAAYEQYF.

This clone occurred once. V is TRBV5-6 and J is TRBJ1-5; no definite D call. V lost 0 bases and J 2 bases, leaving 6 bases between the germline ends. The CDR3 is made up of 14 amino acids. Per the germline V gene, CDR1 is SGHDT and CDR2 is YYEEEE. The DNA of the CDR3 is TGTGCCAGCAGCTTGGGTTTAGGCAATCAGCCCCAGCATTTT. Translating it yields CASSLGLGNQPQHF.

V and J are TRBV4-1 and TRBJ2-7, with a possible D match to TRBD2 (5 bases). The germline V gene encodes CDR1 MGHRA and CDR2 YSYEKL. V was clipped by 0 bases and J by 0 bases, with 9 bases between them. The length of the CDR3 is 15 residues. This chain's CDR3 is CASSQDWAGSYEQYF. CDR3 DNA sequence: TGCGCCAGCAGCCAAGATTGGGCGGGCTCCTACGAGCAGTACTTC.

This clone was seen once. CDR3 nucleotide sequence: TGTGCCAGCAGCGCACGCAGGACAGGGGGCTATGGCTACACCTTC. It specifies CASSARRTGGYGYTF. The J gene is TRBJ1-2, the V gene TRBV9; 10 bases map to TRBD1. Germline assignment: CDR1 SGDLS and CDR2 YYNGEE. This CDR3 comprises 15 residues. The junction had 6 bases not matched to a gene; V was cut back by 3 bases and J by 4 bases.

The V gene is TRBV2, the J gene TRBJ2-3; tentative D call: TRBD1 (6 bases). Deletions cut 8 bases from V and 0 bases from J, with 12 bases between. In germline, CDR1 is SNHLY, CDR2 FYNNEI. CDR3 length: 14 amino acids. This chain's CDR3 is CASAGVTSTDTQYF. The CDR3 DNA is TGTGCCAGCGCAGGGGTCACTAGCACAGATACGCAGTATTTT.